This TCR beta chain derives from a study of blood T cell repertoires in COVID-19. The wider study: Acute-phase and convalescent COVID-19 samples originated in the United States, Italy and Spain. T cells, B-cell-depleted T cells, or PBMCs supplied cDNA or gDNA.

Per the study methods: From reference gene primer amplification, estimates of nucleated cell counts were derived. Profiling relied on immunoSEQ multiplex PCR, and the TCRdb table lists in-frame clones only, not all of them. V and J calls and clone size come straight from that table; D and trimming were deduced from the DNA. The sample holds roughly 240,000 clones; more than 85% are singletons and the top ten take about 4%. Trimming removed 5 bases at V and 1 base at J, with 14 bases between. Looked up from germline, CDR1 is SQVTM and CDR2 is ANQGSEA. The CDR3 loop spans 14 amino acids. This sequence originates from a man between 18 and 29 years old with active or convalescent COVID-19. The chain uses TRBV29-1 and TRBJ1-1; the D gene is possibly TRBD1 (5 bases). Sequenced material: peripheral blood. The CDR3 DNA reads as TGCAGCGTTCCGTCCAGGGAGGGGAACACTGAAGCTTTCTTT. This encodes CSVPSREGNTEAFF. Full variable domain (remainder filled in from reference TRBV29-1 and TRBJ1-1): SAVISQKPSRDICQRGTSLTIQCQVDSQVTMMFWYRQQPGQSLTLIATANQGSEATYESGFVIDKFPISRPNLTFSTLTVSNMSPEDSSIYLCSVPSREGNTEAFFGQGTRLTVV.